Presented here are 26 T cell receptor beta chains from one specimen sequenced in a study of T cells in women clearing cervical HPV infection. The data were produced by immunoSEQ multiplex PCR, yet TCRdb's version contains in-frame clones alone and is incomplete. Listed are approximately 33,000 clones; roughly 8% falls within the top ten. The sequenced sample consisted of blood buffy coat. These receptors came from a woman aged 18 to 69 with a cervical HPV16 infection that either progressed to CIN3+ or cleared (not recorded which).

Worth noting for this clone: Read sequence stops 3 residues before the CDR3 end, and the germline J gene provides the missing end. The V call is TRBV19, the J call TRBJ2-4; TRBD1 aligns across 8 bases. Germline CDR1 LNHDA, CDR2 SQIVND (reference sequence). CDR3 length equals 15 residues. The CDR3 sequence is CASSPGGQANQPQYF. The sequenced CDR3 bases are TGTGCCAGTAGTCCAGGGGGACAGGCCAATCAGCCT.

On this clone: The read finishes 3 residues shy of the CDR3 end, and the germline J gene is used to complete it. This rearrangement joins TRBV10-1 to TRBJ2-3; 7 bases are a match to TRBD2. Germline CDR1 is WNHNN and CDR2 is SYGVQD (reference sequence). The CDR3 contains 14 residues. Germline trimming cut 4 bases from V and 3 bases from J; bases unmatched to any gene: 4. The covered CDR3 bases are TGCGCCAGCAGTGGAGGGACTACGACAGATACG. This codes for CASSGGTTTDT. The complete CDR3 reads CASSGGTTTDTQYF.

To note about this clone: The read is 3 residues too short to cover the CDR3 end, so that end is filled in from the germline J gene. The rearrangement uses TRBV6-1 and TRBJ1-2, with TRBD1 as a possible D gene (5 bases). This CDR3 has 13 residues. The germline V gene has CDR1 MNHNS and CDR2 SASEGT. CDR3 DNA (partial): TGTGCCAGCAGTGATTGGGGGGACGTTGAC. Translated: CASSDWGDVD. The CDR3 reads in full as CASSDWGDVDYTF.

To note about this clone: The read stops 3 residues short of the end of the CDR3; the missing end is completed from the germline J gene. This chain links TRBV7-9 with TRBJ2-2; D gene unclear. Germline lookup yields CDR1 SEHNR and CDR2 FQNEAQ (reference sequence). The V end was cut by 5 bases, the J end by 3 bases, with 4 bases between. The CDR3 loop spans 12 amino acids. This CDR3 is CASSPDTGELFF. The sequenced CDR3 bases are TGTGCCAGCAGCCCTGACACCGGGGAG.

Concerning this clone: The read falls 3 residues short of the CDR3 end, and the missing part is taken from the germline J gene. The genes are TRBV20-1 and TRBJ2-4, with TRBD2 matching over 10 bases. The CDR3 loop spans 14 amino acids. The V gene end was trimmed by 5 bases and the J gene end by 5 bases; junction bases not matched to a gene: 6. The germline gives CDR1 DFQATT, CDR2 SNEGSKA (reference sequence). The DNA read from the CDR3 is TGCAGTGCTTCCCTAGCGGGGGTACAAAACATT. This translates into CSASLAGVQNI. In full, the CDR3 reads CSASLAGVQNIQYF.

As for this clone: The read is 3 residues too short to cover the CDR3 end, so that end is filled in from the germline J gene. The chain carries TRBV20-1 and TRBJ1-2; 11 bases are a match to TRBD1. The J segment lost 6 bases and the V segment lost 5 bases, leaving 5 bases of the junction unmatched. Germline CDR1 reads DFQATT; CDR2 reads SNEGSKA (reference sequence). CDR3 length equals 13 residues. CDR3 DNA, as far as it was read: TGCAGTGCTCCAGCGGGACAGGGGGATGGC. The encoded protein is CSAPAGQGDG. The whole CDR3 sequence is CSAPAGQGDGYTF.

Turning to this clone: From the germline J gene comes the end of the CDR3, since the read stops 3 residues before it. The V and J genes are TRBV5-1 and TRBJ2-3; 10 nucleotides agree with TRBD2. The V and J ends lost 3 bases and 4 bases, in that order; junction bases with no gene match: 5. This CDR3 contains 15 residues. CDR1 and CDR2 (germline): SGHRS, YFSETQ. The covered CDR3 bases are TGCGCCAGCAGCTCCGGGACTAGCGCCTCAGATACG. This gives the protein CASSSGTSASDT. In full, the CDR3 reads CASSSGTSASDTQYF.

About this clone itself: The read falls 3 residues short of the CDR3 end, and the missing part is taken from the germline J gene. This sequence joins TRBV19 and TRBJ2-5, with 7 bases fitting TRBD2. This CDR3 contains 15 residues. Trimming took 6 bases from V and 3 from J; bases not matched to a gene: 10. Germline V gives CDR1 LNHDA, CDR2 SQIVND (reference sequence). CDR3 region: CASSNYERGEETQYF. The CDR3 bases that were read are TGTGCCAGTAGCAACTATGAGCGGGGAGAAGAGACC.

CDR3 sequence reads: CASSHRGKGQYF. CDR3 DNA (partial): TGTGCCAGTAGCCATCGGGGGAAAGGT. This chain joins TRBV19 and TRBJ2-4, with a weak D call TRBD2 (6 bases). The read falls 3 residues short of the CDR3 end, and the missing part is taken from the germline J gene. This CDR3 is built from 12 residues. The germline V gene encodes CDR1 LNHDA and CDR2 SQIVND (reference sequence).

Here the CDR3 reads CSVEQYNYGYTF. The CDR3 DNA, read in part, is TGCAGCGTTGAACAGTATAACTATGGC. J is TRBJ1-2 and V is TRBV29-1; D unclear. The read falls 3 residues short of the CDR3 end, and the missing part is taken from the germline J gene. V was cut by 2 bases and J by 1 base, with 5 bases left in between. CDR1 and CDR2 from the germline V gene are SQVTM and ANQGSEA. CDR3 length equals 12 residues.

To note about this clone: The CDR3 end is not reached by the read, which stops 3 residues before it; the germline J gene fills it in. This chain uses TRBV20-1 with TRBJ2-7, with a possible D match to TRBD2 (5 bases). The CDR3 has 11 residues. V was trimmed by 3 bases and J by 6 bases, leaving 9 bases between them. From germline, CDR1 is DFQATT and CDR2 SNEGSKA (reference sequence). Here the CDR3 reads CSARLSGEQYF. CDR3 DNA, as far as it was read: TGCAGTGCTAGGCTCAGCGGCGAG.

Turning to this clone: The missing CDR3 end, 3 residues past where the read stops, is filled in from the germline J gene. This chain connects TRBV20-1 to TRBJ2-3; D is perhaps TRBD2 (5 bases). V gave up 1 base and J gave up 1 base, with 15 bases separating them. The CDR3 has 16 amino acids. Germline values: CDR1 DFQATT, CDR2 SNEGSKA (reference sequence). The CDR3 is CSARASSAVRTDTQYF. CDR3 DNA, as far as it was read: TGCAGTGCTAGAGCCTCCTCAGCGGTGCGCACAGATACG.

The part of the CDR3 DNA that was read is TGTGCCAGCTCACCAGGCGGTGATACC. It codes for CASSPGGDT. The CDR3, in full, reads CASSPGGDTYTF. The rearrangement links TRBV18 to TRBJ1-2; D remains unclear. The read falls 3 residues short of the CDR3 end, and the missing part is taken from the germline J gene. This CDR3 is built from 12 residues. Germline V gene data show CDR1 as KGHSH and CDR2 as LQKENI.

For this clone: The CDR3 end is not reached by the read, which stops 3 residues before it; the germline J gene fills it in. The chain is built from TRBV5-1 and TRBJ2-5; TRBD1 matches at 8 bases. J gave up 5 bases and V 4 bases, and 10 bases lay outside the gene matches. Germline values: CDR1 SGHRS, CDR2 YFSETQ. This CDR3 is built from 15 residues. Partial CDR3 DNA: TGCGCCAGCAGCCTACAGACAGGGGTTGAGGAGACC. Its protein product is CASSLQTGVEET. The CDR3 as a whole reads CASSLQTGVEETQYF.

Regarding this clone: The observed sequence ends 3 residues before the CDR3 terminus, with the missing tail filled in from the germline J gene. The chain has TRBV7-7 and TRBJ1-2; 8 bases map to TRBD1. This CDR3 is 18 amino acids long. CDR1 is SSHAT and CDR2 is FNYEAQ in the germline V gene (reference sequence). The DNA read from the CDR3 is TGTGCCAGCAACCCCAGGGGGCAGGAAAGGTTAGCCAAAAACATC. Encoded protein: CASNPRGQERLAKNI. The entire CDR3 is CASNPRGQERLAKNIYTF.

CDR3 region: CASRPAGASGSSYEQYF. Partial CDR3 DNA: TGTGCCAGCAGACCCGCCGGGGCTAGCGGCAGCTCCTACGAG. This rearrangement joins TRBV6-2 or TRBV6-3 to TRBJ2-7; 7 bases are a match to TRBD2. Coverage ceases 3 residues before the CDR3 finishes, and the germline J gene fills in the end. Germline-derived CDR1 and CDR2 are MNHEY and SVGEGT. There are 17 residues in the CDR3. J was trimmed by 0 bases and V by 6 bases; bases with no gene match: 14.

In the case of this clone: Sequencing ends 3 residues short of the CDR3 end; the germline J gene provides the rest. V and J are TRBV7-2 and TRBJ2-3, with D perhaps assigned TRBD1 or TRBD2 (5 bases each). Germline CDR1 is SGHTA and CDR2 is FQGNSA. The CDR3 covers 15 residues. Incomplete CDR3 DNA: TGTGCCAGCAGCTTAGTGTCGTCAGGGAGCGAGACG. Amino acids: CASSLVSSGSET. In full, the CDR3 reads CASSLVSSGSETQYF.

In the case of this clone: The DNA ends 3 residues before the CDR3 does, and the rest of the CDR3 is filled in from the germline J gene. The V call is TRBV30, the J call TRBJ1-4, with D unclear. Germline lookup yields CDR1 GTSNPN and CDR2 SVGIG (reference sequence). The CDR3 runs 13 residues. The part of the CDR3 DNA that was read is TGTGCCTGGAGTGTAATTCGTCAGTCACCA. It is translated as CAWSVIRQSP. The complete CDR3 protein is CAWSVIRQSPLFF.

The covered CDR3 bases are TGTGCCAGTAGATCTCGGGGGGCCGATCAGCCG. Protein sequence: CASRSRGADQP. In full, the CDR3 reads CASRSRGADQPQYF. The V gene is TRBV19, the J gene TRBJ2-3; TRBD2 is a possible D gene (7 bases). The CDR3 is cut off 3 residues early in the read; its end comes from the germline J gene. Germline V gene sequence: CDR1 LNHDA, CDR2 SQIVND (reference sequence). The CDR3 is 14 residues long.

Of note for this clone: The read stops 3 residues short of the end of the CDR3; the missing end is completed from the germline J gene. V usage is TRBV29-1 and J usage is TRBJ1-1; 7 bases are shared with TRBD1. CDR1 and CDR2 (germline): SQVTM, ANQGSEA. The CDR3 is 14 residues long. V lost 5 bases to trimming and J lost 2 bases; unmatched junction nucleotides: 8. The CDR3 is CSVRRDSQNTEAFF. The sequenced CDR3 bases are TGCAGCGTTCGGCGGGACAGCCAAAACACTGAA.

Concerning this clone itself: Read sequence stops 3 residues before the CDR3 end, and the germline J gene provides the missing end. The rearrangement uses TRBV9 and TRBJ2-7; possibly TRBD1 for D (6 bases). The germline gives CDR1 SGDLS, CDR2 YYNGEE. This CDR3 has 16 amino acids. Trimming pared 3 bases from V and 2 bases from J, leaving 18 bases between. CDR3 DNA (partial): TGTGCCAGCAGCGAGGGGACACCGGGTCCTACCTACGAG. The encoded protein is CASSEGTPGPTYE. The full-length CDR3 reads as CASSEGTPGPTYEQYF.

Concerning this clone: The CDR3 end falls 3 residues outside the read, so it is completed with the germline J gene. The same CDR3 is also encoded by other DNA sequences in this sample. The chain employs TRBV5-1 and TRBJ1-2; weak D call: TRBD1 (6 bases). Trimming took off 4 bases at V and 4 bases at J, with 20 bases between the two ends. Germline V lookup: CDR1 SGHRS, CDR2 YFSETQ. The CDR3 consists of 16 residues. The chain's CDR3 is CASSETTGGRFYGYTF. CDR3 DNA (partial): TGCGCCAGCAGCGAAACTACGGGGGGCCGTTTCTATGGC.

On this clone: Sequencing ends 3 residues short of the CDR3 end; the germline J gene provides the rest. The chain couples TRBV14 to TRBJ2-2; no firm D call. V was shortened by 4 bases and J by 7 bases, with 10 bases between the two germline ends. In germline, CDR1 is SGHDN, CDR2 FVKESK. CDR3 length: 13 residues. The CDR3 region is CASSPRVRGELFF. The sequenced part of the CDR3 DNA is TGTGCCAGCAGCCCAAGGGTCCGCGGGGAG.

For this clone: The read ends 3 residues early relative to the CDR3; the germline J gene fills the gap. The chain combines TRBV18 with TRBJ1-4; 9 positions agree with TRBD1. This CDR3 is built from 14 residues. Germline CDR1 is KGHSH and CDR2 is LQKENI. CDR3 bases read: TGTGCCAGCTCCCTAGGGACAGGGATGCCACCA. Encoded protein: CASSLGTGMPP. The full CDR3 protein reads CASSLGTGMPPLFF.

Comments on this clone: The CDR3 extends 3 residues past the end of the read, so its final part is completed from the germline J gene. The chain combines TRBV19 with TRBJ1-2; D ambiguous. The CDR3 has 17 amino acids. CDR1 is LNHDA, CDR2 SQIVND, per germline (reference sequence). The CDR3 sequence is CASSNPSSGRAGDTYTF. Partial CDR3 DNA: TGTGCCAGTAGTAACCCCTCTAGCGGGAGGGCCGGAGATACC.

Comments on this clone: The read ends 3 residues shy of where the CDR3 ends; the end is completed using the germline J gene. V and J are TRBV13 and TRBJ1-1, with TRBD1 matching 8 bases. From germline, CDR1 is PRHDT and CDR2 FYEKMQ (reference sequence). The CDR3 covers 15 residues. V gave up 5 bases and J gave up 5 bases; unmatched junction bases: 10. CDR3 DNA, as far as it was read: TGTGCCAGCAGCCCCGGACAGGGCCCGAGGACTGAA. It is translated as CASSPGQGPRTE. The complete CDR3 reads CASSPGQGPRTEAFF.